The T cell receptor beta chain described here comes from a study of blood T cell repertoires in COVID-19. Whole-study context: Samples representing acute and convalescent COVID-19 were sourced from the United States, Italy and Spain.

The table lists this clone with a few counts. V shed 0 bases and J shed 7 bases, with 11 bases lying between them. The length of the CDR3 is 15 residues. CDR1 is SGHRS, CDR2 YFSETQ, per germline. Recruits, aged roughly 18 to 89 years, lived in 24 US areas. The study assigned cohorts using participant-reported clinical history. In the original workflow: It was from reference gene primer amplification that nucleated cell counts were estimated. The assay was immunoSEQ multiplex PCR, and TCRdb's table has in-frame clones only and misses some. From that table come the V and J calls and clone size; the DNA was used to work out D and trimming. The table lists fewer than 400,000 clones, approximately 89% of them singletons.

The TCR originated in a young man who had recovered from COVID-19. The chain combines TRBV5-1 with TRBJ1-6; maybe TRBD1 (6 bases). Sequenced input: PBMCs or T cells enriched from blood (not recorded which). The CDR3 protein is CASSLGRGRNSPLHF. CDR3 bases: TGCGCCAGCAGCTTGGGCAGGGGACGGAATTCACCCCTCCACTTT.